The 22 T cell receptor beta chains listed next were all sequenced from one sample in a study of T cell changes during pregnancy in multiple sclerosis. Assay: immunoSEQ multiplex PCR; the TCRdb copy retains only in-frame clones and omits some. The sample has approximately 74,000 clones, approximately 92% seen once. The sequencing here drew on peripheral blood, taken before pregnancy. The receptor set was obtained from a female donor with multiple sclerosis, enrolled in a pregnancy study.

This chain links TRBV5-1 with TRBJ1-2, with TRBD1 matching 8 bases. The germline gives CDR1 SGHRS, CDR2 YFSETQ. The CDR3 runs to 14 residues. The V segment lost 3 bases and the J segment 4 bases; nucleotides outside the gene matches: 5. The CDR3 spells CASSSGQGGYGYTF. DNA of the CDR3: TGCGCCAGCAGCTCAGGACAGGGCGGCTATGGCTACACCTTC.

The J gene is TRBJ2-1, the V gene TRBV11-2; D unclear. CDR1 and CDR2 from the germline V gene are SGHAT and FQNNGV. The V and J ends lost 3 bases and 10 bases respectively, with 7 bases between them. The CDR3 is made up of 11 amino acids. CDR3: CASSFQSEQFF. The CDR3 DNA follows: TGTGCCAGCAGCTTTCAGTCGGAGCAGTTCTTC.

The rearrangement links TRBV7-2 to TRBJ2-3, with 7 bases lining up with TRBD2. V trimming: 8 bases; J trimming: 5 bases; junction bases outside the gene matches: 13. This CDR3 spans 15 amino acids. The germline CDR1 and CDR2 sequences are SGHTA and FQGNSA. CDR3 region: CASSPTRGKGDTQYF. In DNA, the CDR3 is TGTGCCAGCTCCCCGACGCGGGGGAAGGGAGATACGCAGTATTTT.

Here the CDR3 reads CASSWGQGYEQYF. The CDR3, as DNA: TGTGCCAGCAGCTGGGGACAGGGCTACGAGCAGTACTTC. V is TRBV7-9 and J is TRBJ2-7; the match to TRBD1 covers 9 bases. The CDR3 runs 13 residues. Trimming at V came to 4 bases and at J to 3 bases, leaving 1 base not matched to a gene. From germline, CDR1 is SEHNR and CDR2 FQNEAQ (reference sequence).

The chain joins TRBV2 to TRBJ2-2, with 15 positions matching TRBD2. The CDR3 sequence is 18 residues long. The ends lost 6 bases at V and 4 bases at J; junction bases unmatched: 9. CDR1 is SNHLY and CDR2 is FYNNEI in the germline V gene. The CDR3 loop reads CASSLGLAGGPATGELFF. The DNA for the CDR3 is TGTGCCAGCAGCCTCGGACTAGCGGGAGGGCCAGCCACCGGGGAGCTGTTTTTT.

The rearrangement joins TRBV28 to TRBJ1-2, with 8 positions matching TRBD1. After removal of 7 bases from V and 8 bases from J, the junction contained 21 bases not matched to a gene. CDR3 length equals 17 residues. From germline, CDR1 is MDHEN and CDR2 SYDVKM. CDR3 amino acids: CASMRFAAGGAWRGYTF. The CDR3 nucleotides read TGTGCCAGCATGAGGTTCGCGGCAGGGGGCGCGTGGAGAGGCTACACCTTC.

The genes are TRBV9 and TRBJ2-1, with 7 bases fitting TRBD1. This CDR3 is built from 16 residues. V shed 0 bases and J 6 bases; nucleotides not matched to a gene: 9. CDR1 and CDR2 from the germline V gene are SGDLS and YYNGEE. CDR3 residues: CASSVAETGYSNEQFF. CDR3 coding DNA: TGTGCCAGCAGCGTAGCTGAGACAGGGTACAGCAATGAGCAGTTCTTC.

The chain employs TRBV4-1 and TRBJ1-1, with no clear D. The germline CDR1 and CDR2 sequences are MGHRA and YSYEKL. The CDR3 has 14 amino acids. V was clipped by 3 bases and J by 8 bases, with 16 bases between them. CDR3 nucleotides: TGCGCCAGCAGCCAGAAAAGTTTTCCAGGAGAAGCTTTCTTT. It codes for CASSQKSFPGEAFF.

The J gene is TRBJ2-5, the V gene TRBV7-2, with 10 bases identical to TRBD1. CDR3 length: 15 residues. From germline, CDR1 is SGHTA and CDR2 FQGNSA. The trim removed 5 bases at V and 6 bases at J, leaving 9 bases unmatched. CDR3 sequence: CASSHDRGRLKTQYF. The DNA for the CDR3 is TGTGCCAGCAGCCACGACAGGGGGCGTCTAAAGACCCAGTACTTC.

CDR3 nucleotide sequence: TGTGCCAGCAGTGATGGGGAGGGCGGCACTGAAGCTTTCTTT. Its protein product is CASSDGEGGTEAFF. The rearrangement links TRBV6-4 to TRBJ1-1; no clear D. CDR3 length: 14 residues. Trimming left V 3 bases short and J 4 bases short, with 12 bases between. Germline V gene sequence: CDR1 MRHNA, CDR2 SNTAGT.

CDR3 in amino acids: CASSSGQGADTGELFF. In nucleotides, the CDR3 is TGTGCCAGCAGCTCCGGACAGGGGGCAGACACCGGGGAGCTGTTTTTT. The chain couples TRBV7-9 to TRBJ2-2, with TRBD1 matching over 11 bases. The CDR3 length is 16 residues. The V gene end was trimmed by 4 bases and the J gene end by 3 bases; junction bases not matched to a gene: 4. The germline CDR1 and CDR2 sequences are SEHNR and FQNEAQ (reference sequence).

The chain employs TRBV5-1 and TRBJ2-1, with 8 bases matching TRBD2. The CDR3 contains 15 residues. Germline values: CDR1 SGHRS, CDR2 YFSETQ. The junction had 5 bases not matched to a gene; V was cut back by 1 base and J by 5 bases. The DNA of the CDR3 is TGCGCCAGCAGCTTGATGCTAGCGGGTAACAATGAGCAGTTCTTC. Its protein is CASSLMLAGNNEQFF. Complete variable domain (other parts from reference TRBV5-1 and TRBJ2-1): KAGVTQTPRYLIKTRGQQVTLSCSPISGHRSVSWYQQTPGQGLQFLFEYFSETQRNKGNFPGRFSGRQFSNSRSEMNVSTLELGDSALYLCASSLMLAGNNEQFFGPGTRLTVL.

The chain has TRBV30 and TRBJ1-1; D gene ambiguous. Looked up from germline, CDR1 is GTSNPN and CDR2 is SVGIG (reference sequence). Trimming took off 2 bases at V and 0 bases at J, with 7 bases between the two ends. CDR3 length equals 13 residues. In DNA, the CDR3 is TGTGCCTGGAGTACCCAGATGAACACTGAAGCTTTCTTT. This sequence encodes CAWSTQMNTEAFF.

The sample holds a few counts of this clone. The genes are TRBV25-1 and TRBJ1-1, with D tentatively TRBD1 (6 bases). V lost 4 bases and J 1 base, leaving 10 bases between the germline ends. This CDR3 spans 14 amino acids. The germline CDR1 and CDR2 sequences are MGHDK and SYGVNS. For the CDR3, the DNA is TGTGCCAGCAGTGGCGGACAGCCGAACACTGAAGCTTTCTTT. This translates into CASSGGQPNTEAFF.

The V gene is TRBV11-2, the J gene TRBJ1-5; unclear D gene. Germline loops: CDR1 SGHAT, CDR2 FQNNGV. The CDR3 covers 15 residues. Trimming took off 2 bases at V and 0 bases at J, with 8 bases between the two ends. DNA of the CDR3: TGTGCCAGCAGCTTAAGTTCGAGTAGCAATCAGCCCCAGCATTTT. Translating gives CASSLSSSSNQPQHF.

J is TRBJ2-1 and V is TRBV10-3; TRBD1 agrees at 8 bases. CDR1 and CDR2 (germline): ENHRY, SYGVKD. Trimming at V came to 4 bases and at J to 7 bases, leaving 6 bases not matched to a gene. This CDR3 comprises 14 residues. In nucleotides, the CDR3 is TGTGCCATCAGTGGGACAGGGTTAGTAAATGAGCAGTTCTTC. Protein product: CAISGTGLVNEQFF.

The DNA for the CDR3 is TGTGCTAGTGGTTTGGGGACAGGGCTTAGAGACGTAAATGAGCAGTTCTTC. It codes for CASGLGTGLRDVNEQFF. This chain joins TRBV12-5 and TRBJ2-1, with TRBD1 identical over 8 bases. Trimming at V came to 1 base and at J to 7 bases, leaving 12 bases not matched to a gene. CDR3 length: 17 residues. Germline CDR1 and CDR2: LGHNT and FRNRAP.

The chain couples TRBV15 to TRBJ2-7, with a weak D call TRBD2 (6 bases). Trimming removed 0 bases at V and 0 bases at J, with 18 bases between. Germline-derived CDR1 and CDR2 are LNHNV and YYDKDF (reference sequence). The CDR3 covers 18 residues. The CDR3 loop reads CATSRDVRAGLSSYEQYF. CDR3 sequence (DNA): TGTGCCACCAGCAGAGATGTCAGGGCGGGGTTGAGCTCCTACGAGCAGTACTTC.

The chain employs TRBV9 and TRBJ1-1; D gene unclear. Trimming stripped 0 bases from V and 1 base from J, with 4 bases between. The CDR3 has 13 residues. Germline lookup yields CDR1 SGDLS and CDR2 YYNGEE. The CDR3 loop reads CASSVVQNTEAFF. The CDR3 nucleotides are TGTGCCAGCAGCGTAGTCCAGAACACTGAAGCTTTCTTT. The whole variable domain, filled in from reference TRBV9 and TRBJ1-1, reads DSGVTQTPKHLITATGQRVTLRCSPRSGDLSVYWYQQSLDQGLQFLIQYYNGEERAKGNILERFSAQQFPDLHSELNLSSLELGDSALYFCASSVVQNTEAFFGQGTRLTVV.

This clone was picked up one time. This rearrangement joins TRBV5-1 to TRBJ1-2; D unclear. Germline-derived CDR1 and CDR2 are SGHRS and YFSETQ. The CDR3 runs 15 residues. V gave up 0 bases and J gave up 0 bases, with 9 bases separating them. This chain's CDR3 is CASSLGGQANYGYTF. CDR3 nucleotide sequence: TGCGCCAGCAGCTTGGGAGGGCAAGCTAACTATGGCTACACCTTC.

The chain is built from TRBV28 and TRBJ2-7, with 12 positions matching TRBD1. This CDR3 region has 16 residues. V dropped 6 bases and J dropped 3; count of bases not matched to a gene: 9. Germline V gene data show CDR1 as MDHEN and CDR2 as SYDVKM. CDR3 in DNA: TGTGCCAGCAGCCGGGCAGGGACAGGGGGCAGCTACGAGCAGTACTTC. Its translation: CASSRAGTGGSYEQYF.

The chain links TRBV10-3 to TRBJ2-1, with 9 bases fitting TRBD2. Germline V gene data show CDR1 as ENHRY and CDR2 as SYGVKD. This CDR3 is 15 amino acids long. V shed 6 bases, J shed 5 bases, and the junction held 8 bases outside the gene matches. The CDR3 DNA sequence: TGTGCCATCAGGGATCCGGGACTAGCTAACAATGAGCAGTTCTTC. Translation gives CAIRDPGLANNEQFF.